This TCR beta chain was identified in a study of shared clonotypes between healthy human individuals (dated by TCRdb to 2018 to 2021). With regard to the full study: The cohort comprised two women and a few men aged 18 to 49 years. For each donor, CD4 naive and CD4 memory were each given three plates, CD8 naive was given two plates, and CD8 memory was given one plate. Blood TCR repertoires of about 5 healthy adults were deeply sequenced to estimate repertoire size and the extent of clonotype sharing between individuals. To increase sequencing depth and limit assay-specific biases, different laboratories used diverse techniques to prepare libraries and sequence TCR repertoires. Each donor's leukapheresis produced roughly between roughly 0.94 and 9.5 billion PBMCs. What the study reported, not specific to this receptor: Compared with non-shared clonotypes, clonotypes shared by all four sorted-subset donors had higher generation probabilities. Rarefaction of sorted-subset datasets indicated incomplete sequencing despite the large sequencing depth. Pairwise subsampling indicated that sequencing depth was expected to affect the degree of clonotype sharing among donors. The small number of donors limited the genetic and exposure-history diversity represented. Roughly 5.2% of naive CD4, approximately 3.7% of naive CD8, about 2.4% of memory CD4, and less than 0.45% of memory CD8 clonotypes were shared across a few donors. Sampling was restricted to blood, and TCR repertoires in tissue are likely to differ from TCR repertoires in blood. Larger estimated clonotype richness was generally found for naive subsets than for memory subsets.

Using the deep immunoSEQ assay, TCR CDR3 regions were amplified from genomic DNA by multiplex PCR. Extracted genomic DNA from each cell subset was spread evenly across all wells of several immunoSEQ 96-well plates, with each plate serving as a replicate. For sorted subsets, around 0.2 ug of genomic DNA, equivalent to roughly 33,000 T cell genomes, went into each replicate PCR. Purified libraries were quantified with a Qubit 3.0 fluorometer, sized on a Bioanalyzer 2100, and re-quantified with the KAPA Library Quantification kit. Each immunoSEQ 96-well plate was sequenced on its own single-read 150-cycle Illumina NextSeq 550 flow cell. On the study's bioinformatics: Because the immunoSEQ output included only junctional sequences and no quality scores, the filtering could not be the same as the filtering used for full-length reads. Sequences were annotated with PyIR, a Python wrapper for IgBLAST v1.9, and V/J genes and CDR3 were assigned using IMGT germline references. Reads were filtered out if the reads had weak V/J assignments (E-value above 1e-6), no CDR3, stop codons, out-of-frame junctions, or ambiguous translated residues. V3J clonotypes were defined as sequences sharing the same inferred V gene, J gene, and CDR3 amino acid sequence. To compute the percentage overlap between repertoires, the number of shared unique clonotypes was divided by the size of the smaller repertoire. Richness of each repertoire was evaluated using RTK rarefaction, the Chao1 estimator, and Recon v2.1 estimates of unobserved clonotypes. For all TCRbeta clonotypes obtained by the gDNA method from a few donors, generation probabilities were computed with OLGA. TCRdb carries this immuneACCESS record with in-frame sequences only. Its versions omit some clonotypes, under half of them owing to an unresolved V gene in the studies checked, with the rest unexplained. The V and J calls and clone size are taken from that table; D and trimming were inferred from the DNA. This sample holds about 680,000 clones; under 95% were observed only once. The ten largest clones take up 24% of the sample.

Turning to this clone: Its recognized antigen is unknown. Nothing much larger sits one base from this clone, and base qualities are not available.

Trimming takes 6 bases off V and 2 bases off J; junction bases not matched to a gene: 3. The germline V gene (reference sequence) gives CDR1 as MNHEY and CDR2 as SMNVEV. The CDR3 goes from the cysteine to the phenylalanine over 15 residues. The sequence is cut down to CDR3 DNA, 45 bases in frame from base 1. CD8 naive samples were obtained by positive selection for CCR7 among CD45RO-negative cells, yielding a CD45RA+CCR7+ population from which TemRA cells were excluded. The donors were healthy, HIV-negative adults with no recently reported acute infections or vaccinations. Every donor was a Caucasian adult residing in Nashville, Tennessee, USA. Blood was collected by leukapheresis, and PBMCs were isolated by Ficoll-Histopaque density gradient centrifugation and then cryopreserved in liquid nitrogen vapor phase. Analytical flow cytometry was used to check the purity and quantity of each magnetically sorted T cell population. Genomic DNA was isolated from each sorted fraction and quantified by UV absorbance on a Nanodrop 2000c.

This sequence was found in a man aged 25-45 years in good health. The sequence links TRBV27 to TRBJ2-1; TRBD2 matches 11 bases in the middle. What was sequenced was naive CD8+ T cells sorted from blood. Sample cell subset or site, as interpreted from the label and publication: CD45RA+CCR7+. In nucleotide form, the sequence is TGTGCCAGCAGAGTAGCGGGAGGGCCCTACAATGAGCAGTTCTTC. This sequence encodes CASRVAGGPYNEQFF.